Below are 10 T cell receptor beta chains sequenced from a single sample in a study of follicular helper T cells after annual influenza vaccination. Sequencing used immunoSEQ multiplex PCR; TCRdb keeps in-frame clones, though not all of them. The top ten clones hold about 0.4% of a sample with about 10,000 clones, around four fifths of them seen once. Time point meaning: 2015-2016 season, 7 days after influenza vaccination. The specimen comprised CXCR5- memory CD4+ T cells sorted from blood, sampled 7 days after influenza vaccination. Every receptor here comes from an adult who received the influenza vaccine.

This clone came up once. This CDR3 is CALEFGGEQYF. In DNA form, the CDR3 reads TGTGCCTTGGAATTCGGGGGCGAGCAGTACTTC. V gene TRBV30 combines with J gene TRBJ2-7, with D possibly being TRBD2 (6 bases). The V and J ends lost 7 bases and 6 bases respectively, with 13 bases between them. The CDR3 is 11 amino acids. CDR1 is GTSNPN, CDR2 SVGIG, per germline (reference sequence). Using reference TRBV30 and TRBJ2-7 for the parts outside the CDR3, the full variable domain is SQTIHQWPATLVQPVGSPLSLECTVEGTSNPNLYWYRQAAGRGLQLLFYSVGIGQISSEVPQNLSASRPQDRQFILSSKKLLLSDSGFYLCALEFGGEQYFGPGTRLTVT.

V and J are TRBV11-2 and TRBJ1-3, with 8 bases lining up with TRBD1. Unmatched junction bases numbered 8, after V lost 5 bases and J lost 8 bases. The germline V gene encodes CDR1 SGHAT and CDR2 FQNNGV. The CDR3 has 14 residues. CDR3 bases: TGTGCCAGCAGCCGGACAGGGTTATTTTACACCATATATTTT. This encodes CASSRTGLFYTIYF.

V is TRBV6-5 and J is TRBJ1-5; D might be TRBD1 (6 bases). Deletions cut 4 bases from V and 7 bases from J, with 14 bases between. The V gene's germline CDR1 is MNHEY and CDR2 SVGAGI. This CDR3 comprises 14 residues. CDR3 sequence (DNA): TGTGCCAGCAGTTTTCAGGGGTCTGGGCAGCCCCAGCATTTT. Protein sequence: CASSFQGSGQPQHF.

This clone was seen a single time. This chain uses TRBV18 with TRBJ1-4; TRBD1 is a possible D gene (6 bases). The V end was cut by 3 bases, the J end by 3 bases, with 11 bases between. The germline CDR1 and CDR2 sequences are KGHSH and LQKENI. This CDR3 contains 15 residues. The CDR3 region has the DNA TGTGCCAGCTCACCGGCAGGGGCGGCTAATGAAAAACTGTTTTTT. Encoded protein: CASSPAGAANEKLFF.

V and J are TRBV7-2 and TRBJ2-1; 7 bases match TRBD2. Germline V gene data show CDR1 as SGHTA and CDR2 as FQGNSA. Trimming removed 3 bases from V and 1 base from J; junction bases left unmatched: 3. CDR3 size: 15 residues. The CDR3 sequence: CASSFQAGSYNEQFF. In nucleotides, the CDR3 is TGTGCCAGCAGCTTTCAAGCGGGGTCCTACAATGAGCAGTTCTTC. Full variable domain (rest looked up from reference TRBV7-2 and TRBJ2-1): GAGVSQSPSNKVTEKGKDVELRCDPISGHTALYWYRQSLGQGLEFLIYFQGNSAPDKSGLPSDRFSAERTGGSVSTLTIQRTQQEDSAVYLCASSFQAGSYNEQFFGPGTRLTVL.

J is TRBJ1-1 and V is TRBV6-1; D is perhaps TRBD1 (5 bases). CDR1 is MNHNS, CDR2 SASEGT, per germline. Trimming left V 6 bases short and J 4 bases short, with 12 bases between. CDR3 length: 13 residues. The CDR3 DNA follows: TGTGCCAGCAGCTCCGAGGGGAGCACTGAAGCTTTCTTT. Its translation: CASSSEGSTEAFF.

This clone was counted once. V gene TRBV28 combines with J gene TRBJ2-1, with D perhaps being TRBD1 or TRBD2 (6 bases each). The CDR3 is 15 amino acids. The germline V gene has CDR1 MDHEN and CDR2 SYDVKM. Deletions cut 5 bases from V and 4 bases from J, with 15 bases between. The CDR3, as DNA: TGTGCCAGCAGTCTTCCGGGGGCGAGGTACAATGAGCAGTTCTTC. As protein: CASSLPGARYNEQFF.

The CDR3 nucleotides are TGTGCCAGCTTGAGGGCCCAGAACACTGAAGCTTTCTTT. Its translation: CASLRAQNTEAFF. The chain links TRBV2 to TRBJ1-1, with unresolved D. The CDR3 loop spans 13 amino acids. The germline V and J ends were trimmed by 8 bases and 1 base, with 11 bases remaining between them. The V gene's germline CDR1 is SNHLY and CDR2 FYNNEI. Based on the CDR3 plus reference TRBV2 and TRBJ1-1, the full variable domain is EPEVTQTPSHQVTQMGQEVILRCVPISNHLYFYWYRQILGQKVEFLVSFYNNEISEKSEIFDDQFSVERPDGSNFTLKIRSTKLEDSAMYFCASLRAQNTEAFFGQGTRLTVV.

The chain recombines TRBV30 with TRBJ1-4; 7 bases are a match to TRBD1. The CDR3 is 13 amino acids. V shed 5 bases and J 4 bases; nucleotides not matched to a gene: 4. CDR1 and CDR2 (germline): GTSNPN, SVGIG (reference sequence). This CDR3 reads CAWSQGFNEKLFF. DNA for the CDR3: TGTGCCTGGTCACAGGGGTTTAATGAAAAACTGTTTTTT.

The chain joins TRBV28 to TRBJ2-7, with D maybe TRBD2 (6 bases). V lost 6 bases and J lost 4, with 22 bases in between. Germline assignment: CDR1 MDHEN and CDR2 SYDVKM. CDR3 length: 16 residues. CDR3 amino acids: CASRILGRGLGYEQYF. CDR3 coding DNA: TGTGCCAGCAGGATCTTAGGGCGGGGCTTGGGGTACGAGCAGTACTTC.